A selection of T cell receptor beta chains follows, all from one sample in a study of cytomegalovirus exposure and HLA in healthy donors. Generated by immunoSEQ multiplex PCR, the TCRdb table keeps only in-frame clones and is missing some. Of about 180,000 clones in the sample, 70% to 80% were seen once. Sequences were obtained from PBMCs. Every receptor here comes from a man in his sixties in good health and CMV-seronegative. The CDR3 runs from the conserved cysteine through the conserved F or W. The D gene is left open where the match is weak. Where a row states a size, it is once, few, many or the class of an expanded clone; other rows omit it.

cdr3_length	d_call	clone_size	v_call	j_call	cdr3_nt	cdr3_aa
16	-	-	TRBV5-1	TRBJ2-2	TGCGCCAGCAGCATAGGGACACTTACGAACACCGGGGAGCTGTTTTTT	CASSIGTLTNTGELFF
15	TRBD1	-	TRBV9	TRBJ2-5	TGTGCCAGCAGCGCCCGGACAGGGTCTGGGGAGACCCAGTACTTC	CASSARTGSGETQYF
14	-	once	TRBV2	TRBJ2-7	TGTGCCAGCAGTGACAGTGTTACAGGGTACGAGCAGTACTTC	CASSDSVTGYEQYF
14	-	-	TRBV18	TRBJ2-2	TGTGCCAGCTCATCGACTGGGAACACCGGGGAGCTGTTTTTT	CASSSTGNTGELFF
13	TRBD1	once	TRBV19	TRBJ2-7	TGTGCCAGTTACAGGGGAAGCTCCTACGAGCAGTACTTC	CASYRGSSYEQYF
12	-	-	TRBV5-1	TRBJ2-5	TGCGCCAGCAGGCAAGTGGCAGAGACCCAGTACTTC	CASRQVAETQYF
13	TRBD1	-	TRBV5-1	TRBJ1-1	TGCGCCAGCAGGTTAGACAGGGTCACTGAAGCTTTCTTT	CASRLDRVTEAFF
15	TRBD1	-	TRBV5-1	TRBJ2-7	TGCGCCAGCACGACCGGGACAGCCACCTTCTACGAGCAGTACTTC	CASTTGTATFYEQYF
13	-	once	TRBV29-1	TRBJ1-2	TGCAGCGTTGACGCAGGGCGGAACTATGGCTACCCCTTC	CSVDAGRNYGYPF
12	-	-	TRBV30	TRBJ2-1	TGTGCCTGGAGAGCCCCAGGATCTGAGCAGTTCTTC	CAWRAPGSEQFF
14	-	-	TRBV11-2	TRBJ2-2	TGTGCCAGCAGCTGGAGGACGGTGGGCGGGGAGCTGTTTTTT	CASSWRTVGGELFF
12	-	-	TRBV5-1	TRBJ1-1	TGCGCCAGCAGATGGGGGGACACTGAAGCTTTCTTT	CASRWGDTEAFF
13	TRBD2	-	TRBV18	TRBJ2-5	TGTGCCAGCTCGACTAGCGGCCAAGAGACCCAGTACTTC	CASSTSGQETQYF
15	-	-	TRBV7-6	TRBJ1-1	TGTGCCAGCAGCTTAATCTTGGGGGGGAACACTGAAGCTTTCTTT	CASSLILGGNTEAFF
16	TRBD2	-	TRBV6-4	TRBJ2-3	TGTGCCAGCAGTCCTTCTGCGGGGGGGCCCACAGATACGCAGTATTTT	CASSPSAGGPTDTQYF
14	TRBD1	-	TRBV5-6	TRBJ2-2	TGTGCCAGCAGCTTGCGACAGGGGATCGGGGAGCTGTTTTTT	CASSLRQGIGELFF
10	-	-	TRBV9	TRBJ1-1	TGTGCCAGCACCACCAATCGGGCTTTCTTT	CASTTNRAFF
13	TRBD1	-	TRBV28	TRBJ1-2	TGTGCCAGCAGCCGGGACAGCAAAGACGGCTACACCTTC	CASSRDSKDGYTF
15	-	-	TRBV27	TRBJ1-4	TGTGCCAGCAGTCCGCAGGGGTGGTATGCTGAAAAACTGTTTTTT	CASSPQGWYAEKLFF
16	TRBD2	few	TRBV6-4	TRBJ2-3	TGTGCCAGCAGTGCCAAAGCGGGGGGGCCCCCAGATACGCAGTATTTT	CASSAKAGGPPDTQYF
15	-	-	TRBV19	TRBJ1-1	TGTGCCAGTAGTATTGGAACAGGGTCGAACACTGAAGCTTTCTTT	CASSIGTGSNTEAFF
16	-	-	TRBV5-4	TRBJ1-3	TGTGCCAGCAGCCCCGGGACATCCCGACGGGGAAACACCATATATTTT	CASSPGTSRRGNTIYF
13	TRBD2	-	TRBV29-1	TRBJ2-1	TGCAGCGTTTTGCTAGCGGGAGGGGGTCAGCAGTTCTTC	CSVLLAGGGQQFF
17	-	-	TRBV4-3	TRBJ1-2	TGCGCCAGCAGCCAAGGGGAGGGGGAGCAAGGTTTCTATGGCTACACCTTC	CASSQGEGEQGFYGYTF
12	-	-	TRBV6-5	TRBJ2-2	TGTGCCAGCAGTCCTTACACCGGGGAGCTGTTTTTT	CASSPYTGELFF